This T cell receptor (beta chain) was found in a study of human T cells and chemical hapten exposure. At the level of the study: Sensitizing treatment utilized 2% DPC over a 2 cm by 2 cm portion of upper inner arm skin. Enrolled patients were predominantly female and had alopecia areata, totalis or universalis. Variation in per-sample TCR yields came mainly from small pooled library volume differences.

This clonotype has only a few counts. Antigen: not known. Study outcomes and limitations: Donor immune responses may differ from healthy people's, since all donors had alopecia.

Noted time point: pre-sensitization, week 0. Specified treatment: therapeutic diphenylcyclopropenone sensitization with weekly scalp DPC. TCRdb itself ran the RACE reads through MiXCR, one entry per CDR3 protein. This sample carries fewer than 200,000 distinct CDR3 sequences, approximately 29% of them seen once, and the ten largest clones take roughly 3%. The CDR3 spans 15 residues. Per the germline V gene, CDR1 is SGHTA and CDR2 is FQGTGA. V was pared by 1 base and J by 4 bases, with 14 bases between. The material sequenced was whole blood, taken in connection with sensitization to the hapten diphenylcyclopropenone (DPC). This receptor was obtained from a woman in her 30s with alopecia areata. Some clones in this sample may be carry-over from other donors' samples. This rearrangement joins TRBV7-3 to TRBJ2-7; D tentatively fits TRBD1 or TRBD2 (6 bases each). The CDR3 region has the DNA TGTGCCAGCAGCTTAAGCCCGGGGGCCGGTTACGAGCAGTACTTC. Translating it yields CASSLSPGAGYEQYF.